The text below deals with one TCR beta chain. Its antigen is unidentified. TCRdb fed the RT-PCR reads into MiXCR, producing one record per CDR3 protein. The data show hundreds of thousands of distinct CDR3 sequences, with 15% to 17% seen just once and around a tenth held by the top ten. Germline V gene sequence: CDR1 SGHTA, CDR2 FQGNSA. This CDR3 has 14 amino acids. V lost 5 bases and J 5 bases, leaving 14 bases between the germline ends. This specimen belongs to a study of response to subunit inactivated influenza vaccine. Study-wide results and limits: Every seasonal influenza vaccination brings in few new T cells, the authors suggested.

The chain combines TRBV7-2 with TRBJ2-3; D remains ambiguous. The input for sequencing was PBMCs from blood, taken about 12 days after vaccination. The TCR comes from a man between 45 and 60 years old who received an inactivated influenza vaccine. The CDR3 nucleotides read TGTGCCAGCAGCCTAAGTTCTAGGGTAGATACGCAGTATTTT. Its protein product is CASSLSSRVDTQYF.